A selection of T cell receptor beta chains follows, all from one sample in a study of blood T cell repertoires in COVID-19. This table comes from immunoSEQ multiplex PCR, and its TCRdb copy is limited to in-frame clones, with some not included. The repertoire has about 230,000 clones, 70% to 90% of them found once; the top ten carry around 0.96%. Sequencing was performed on peripheral blood. These receptors all come from a man between 40 and 49 years old with acute or convalescent COVID-19. CDR3s include the opening cysteine and the closing phenylalanine or tryptophan. A D gene is named only where the DNA matches it firmly. Not every row has a clone size; where given, it reads once, few, many or a size class.

size	V	J	D	CDR3	DNA
-	TRBV12-3/TRBV12-4	TRBJ1-1	-	CASIIGGNTEAFF	TGTGCCAGCATTATAGGGGGGAACACTGAAGCTTTCTTT
-	TRBV5-1	TRBJ2-5	TRBD1	CASTLPGTGRMAETQYF	TGCGCCAGCACGCTTCCGGGGACAGGGCGGATGGCAGAGACCCAGTACTTC
-	TRBV2	TRBJ2-7	TRBD1	CASGKTGATSYEQYF	TGTGCCAGCGGAAAGACAGGGGCCACCTCCTACGAGCAGTACTTC
-	TRBV4-2	TRBJ2-2	-	CASSPGTLQTGELFF	TGTGCCAGCAGCCCTGGGACTTTACAGACCGGGGAGCTGTTTTTT
-	TRBV27	TRBJ1-2	TRBD1	CASSKGQGANGYTF	TGTGCCAGCAGTAAAGGACAGGGGGCTAATGGCTACACCTTC
-	TRBV5-6	TRBJ1-1	TRBD1	CASSFDLGQGRAFF	TGTGCCAGCAGCTTCGACCTAGGACAGGGACGGGCTTTCTTT
-	TRBV28	TRBJ1-2	-	CASGLSLQGGHGYTF	TGTGCCAGCGGCTTATCACTACAGGGTGGCCATGGCTACACCTTC
-	TRBV4-2	TRBJ1-1	TRBD1	CASSLGTGASDTEAFF	TGTGCCAGCAGCCTCGGGACAGGGGCATCGGACACTGAAGCTTTCTTT
once	TRBV30	TRBJ1-2	-	CAWSVRKQGHYGYTF	TGTGCCTGGAGTGTAAGGAAGCAGGGGCACTATGGCTACACCTTC
-	TRBV7-9	TRBJ1-2	-	CASSLASGNYGYTF	TGTGCCAGCAGCTTAGCCTCGGGGAACTATGGCTACACCTTC
-	TRBV19	TRBJ2-2	-	CASRSEDSQNTGELFF	TGTGCCAGCCGATCCGAAGACAGCCAGAACACCGGGGAGCTGTTTTTT
once	TRBV19	TRBJ1-5	-	CASKGERSNQPQHF	TGTGCCAGTAAGGGGGAGAGAAGCAATCAGCCCCAGCATTTT
-	TRBV5-4	TRBJ2-5	TRBD2	CASSLDPGLEETQYF	TGTGCCAGCAGCTTGGACCCGGGACTAGAGGAGACCCAGTACTTC
-	TRBV5-6	TRBJ2-7	TRBD2	CASSLGPGGAYEQYF	TGTGCCAGCAGCTTGGGTCCCGGGGGGGCATACGAGCAGTACTTC
-	TRBV11-2	TRBJ1-3	-	CASSLLYQGTYSGNTIYF	TGTGCCAGCAGCTTATTGTACCAGGGTACTTACTCTGGAAACACCATATATTTT
-	TRBV6-5	TRBJ1-1	-	CASSHHLNTEAFF	TGTGCCAGCAGTCATCATTTGAACACTGAAGCTTTCTTT
-	TRBV14	TRBJ1-3	-	CASSQVAGVSGNTIYF	TGTGCCAGCAGCCAAGTAGCAGGGGTTTCTGGAAACACCATATATTTT
-	TRBV2	TRBJ2-2	-	CASGARDTGELFF	TGTGCCAGCGGGGCAAGAGACACCGGGGAGCTGTTTTTT
-	TRBV28	TRBJ1-3	-	CASSLGSIDKPQRNTIYF	TGTGCCAGCAGTTTAGGATCGATAGACAAGCCACAACGGAACACCATATATTTT
-	TRBV5-5	TRBJ1-6	-	CASSLAGSYNSPLHF	TGTGCCAGCAGCTTGGCAGGGTCGTATAATTCACCCCTCCACTTT
-	TRBV3-1/TRBV3-2	TRBJ1-5	-	CASSQDKNQPQHF	TGTGCCAGCAGCCAGGACAAGAATCAGCCCCAGCATTTT
-	TRBV19	TRBJ2-7	-	CASHKAGQPYEQYF	TGTGCCAGCCACAAGGCGGGACAGCCTTACGAGCAGTACTTC
few	TRBV5-1	TRBJ1-2	TRBD1	CASSLSLAMGQGNTAF	TGCGCCAGCAGCTTGTCGTTGGCAATGGGACAGGGTAATACGGCCTTC
-	TRBV4-1	TRBJ2-7	TRBD2	CASRRTSGGAMDEQYF	TGCGCCAGCAGGCGGACTAGCGGGGGGGCCATGGACGAGCAGTACTTC
-	TRBV7-9	TRBJ1-5	-	CASSFATDNQPQHF	TGTGCCAGCAGCTTCGCAACAGACAATCAGCCCCAGCATTTT
-	TRBV30	TRBJ2-3	-	CAWSLQATATQYF	TGTGCCTGGAGCCTACAGGCTACAGCTACGCAGTATTTT